This paragraph reports one TCR beta chain. What it recognizes is unknown. The data derive from a study of T cell responses to AZD1222 COVID-19 vaccine. General study results and limits: Two doses of AZD1222 preceded a rise in Spike-specific TCR breadth and depth.

Profiling relied on immunoSEQ multiplex PCR, and the TCRdb table lists in-frame clones only, not all of them. The sample has around 160,000 clones, about 90% seen once; the top ten hold approximately 1.3%. CDR3 length equals 20 residues. Germline V gene lookup returns CDR1 SGHDN and CDR2 FVKESK. Trimming stripped 1 base from V and 0 bases from J, with 24 bases between. The receptor's source is an adult who received the AZD1222 COVID-19 vaccine. The chain links TRBV14 to TRBJ1-1, with D maybe TRBD1 (5 bases). Source: peripheral blood, taken 28 days after the second AZD1222 dose. CDR3 sequence (DNA): TGTGCCAGCAGCCAAGTAGCTGTTATCCCGGGACGGATGTTGAACACTGAAGCTTTCTTT. Its translation is CASSQVAVIPGRMLNTEAFF.